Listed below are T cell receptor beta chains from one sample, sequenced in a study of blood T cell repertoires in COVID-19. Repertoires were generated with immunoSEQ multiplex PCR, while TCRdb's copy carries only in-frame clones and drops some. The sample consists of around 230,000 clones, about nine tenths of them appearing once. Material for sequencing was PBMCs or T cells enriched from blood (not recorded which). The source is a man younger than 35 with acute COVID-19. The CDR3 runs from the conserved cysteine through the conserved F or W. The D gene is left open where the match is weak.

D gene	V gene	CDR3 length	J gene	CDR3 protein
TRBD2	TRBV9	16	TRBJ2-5	CASSVSTSGFQETQYF
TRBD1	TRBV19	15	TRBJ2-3	CASSTVTGGSDTQYF
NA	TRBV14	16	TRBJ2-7	CASSLPTREGYYEQYF
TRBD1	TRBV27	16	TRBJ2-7	CASSPTTGTGFYEQYF
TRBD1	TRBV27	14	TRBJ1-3	CASGWGQGGNTIYF
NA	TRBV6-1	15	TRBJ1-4	CASSERTGIREKLFF
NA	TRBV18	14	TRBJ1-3	CASSPPRSGNTIYF
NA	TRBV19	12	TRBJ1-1	CASSSGHTEAFF
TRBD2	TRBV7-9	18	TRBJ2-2	CASSQPGLAGTNTGELFF
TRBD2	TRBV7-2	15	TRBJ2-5	CASSLSSGREETQYF
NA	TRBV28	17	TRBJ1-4	CASSSTDLADLDEKLFF
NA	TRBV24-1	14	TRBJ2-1	CATSDYQTGNEQFF
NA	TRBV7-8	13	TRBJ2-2	CASSLGPEGELFF
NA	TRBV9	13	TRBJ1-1	CASSVGGYTEAFF
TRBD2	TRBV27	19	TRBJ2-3	CASSYRLTSGRARTDTQYF
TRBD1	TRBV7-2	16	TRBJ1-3	CASSVQGGSSGNTIYF
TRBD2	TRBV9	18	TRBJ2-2	CASSPRTSGGSIGGELFF
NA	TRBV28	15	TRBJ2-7	CASRPRGRNSYEQYF
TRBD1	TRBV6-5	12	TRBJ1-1	CASSPQGLEAFF
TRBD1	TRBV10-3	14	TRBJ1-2	CAIGGQGADYGYTF
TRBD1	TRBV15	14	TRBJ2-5	CATSRGQGQETQYF
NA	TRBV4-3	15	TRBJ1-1	CASSPPGTAVTEAFF
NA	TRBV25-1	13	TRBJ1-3	CASFDGTGNTIYF
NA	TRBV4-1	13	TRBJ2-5	CASSQALAETQYF
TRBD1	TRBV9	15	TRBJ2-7	CASSAHRGSTYEQYF
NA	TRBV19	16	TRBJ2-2	CASRPLQGSRTGELFF
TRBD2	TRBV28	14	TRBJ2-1	CASSFGGRYNEQFF
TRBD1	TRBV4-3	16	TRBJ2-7	CASSQEGGQGYDEQYF
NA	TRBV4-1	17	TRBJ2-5	CASSQDAQGHGSETQYF
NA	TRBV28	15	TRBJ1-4	CASSFTGSTNEKLFF
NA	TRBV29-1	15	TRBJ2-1	CSVGGSDRVYNEQFF
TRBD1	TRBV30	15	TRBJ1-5	CAWNGQGGRNQPQHF
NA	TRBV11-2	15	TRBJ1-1	CASSDTGTRNTEAFF
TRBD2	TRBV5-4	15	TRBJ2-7	CASSPGTSVPYEQYF
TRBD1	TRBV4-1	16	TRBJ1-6	CASSQDRATGVSPLHF
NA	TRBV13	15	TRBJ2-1	CASSLGTGGNNEQFF
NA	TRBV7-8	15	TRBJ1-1	CASSLVGRGNTEAFF
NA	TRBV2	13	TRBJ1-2	CASSLPGQRGYTF
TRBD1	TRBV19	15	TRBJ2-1	CASSFGTGGFNEQFF
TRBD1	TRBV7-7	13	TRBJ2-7	CASSIGTAYEQYF
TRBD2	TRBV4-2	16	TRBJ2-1	CASSHMLAGDSNEQFF
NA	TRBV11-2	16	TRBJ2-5	CASSLGSGSGQETQYF
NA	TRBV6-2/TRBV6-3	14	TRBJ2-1	CASSYSSEINEQFF
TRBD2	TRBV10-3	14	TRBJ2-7	CAISESSGPYEQYF
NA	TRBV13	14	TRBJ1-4	CASSFNRNNEKLFF
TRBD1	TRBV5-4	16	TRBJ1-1	CASSLARTGVNTEAFF
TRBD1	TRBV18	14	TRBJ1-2	CASSPGQGLDGYTF
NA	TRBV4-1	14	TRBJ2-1	CASSHLTGSYEQFF
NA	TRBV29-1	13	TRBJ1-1	CSVGDAGGHTAFF